This T cell receptor beta chain is from a study of neurological immune-mediated disorders. The study's findings and limits: None of the CDR3 amino acid sequences of expanded clones recurred across subjects, suggesting private repertoires in all groups. The multiple sclerosis repertoire cluster had no association with any clinical or MRI feature.

This clonotype was counted at least ten times. Its antigen is still unknown. V was clipped by 3 bases and J by 3 bases, with 11 bases between them. This CDR3 is built from 14 residues. Synthesis of cDNA used 5'RACE (with 10-nucleotide random UMIs). Every sequencing run generated over 180 million TCR-beta sequences from 15-18 subjects. A single record per CDR3 protein comes from TCRdb applying MiXCR to the 5' RACE reads. This sample has more than 40,000 distinct CDR3 sequences; 3% to 3.5% occur once, and the top ten carry approximately 16%. The clonotype originates from a woman in her forties or fifties with multiple sclerosis. The source material was PBMCs. V usage is TRBV12-3 or TRBV12-4 and J usage is TRBJ2-5; TRBD1 might be the D (6 bases). CDR3 residues: CASSFETGEETQYF. CDR3 coding DNA: TGTGCCAGCAGTTTTGAGACAGGAGAAGAGACCCAGTACTTC.